This paragraph reports one TCR beta chain. This sample is part of a study of CD8+CD57+ T cells in acquired aplastic anemia. There are 15 residues in the CDR3. The V gene's germline CDR1 is SGHTA and CDR2 FQGTGA. Losses at the gene ends were 0 bases for V and 3 bases for J; bases not matched to a gene: 4. Profiling that covered TCR beta VDJ and CDR3 relied on genomic DNA as its template. TCRdb fed the reads into MiXCR, producing one record per CDR3 protein. The sample holds approximately 190,000 distinct CDR3 sequences, more than 45% seen once. Patients included in sequencing had previously demonstrated CD8+CD57+ cell expansion by flow cytometry.

Sequences were obtained from sorted CD4+, CD8+, or CD8+CD57+ T cells (not recorded which) from PBMCs. The chain joins TRBV7-3 to TRBJ2-5; 7 nucleotides agree with TRBD2. The receptor comes from a human donor with aplastic anemia. The CDR3 loop reads CASSLTAGVEETQYF. The CDR3 DNA follows: TGTGCCAGCAGCTTAACGGCGGGAGTGGAAGAGACCCAGTACTTC. The entire variable domain, with the rest obtained from reference TRBV7-3 and TRBJ2-5, is as follows: GAGVSQTPSNKVTEKGKYVELRCDPISGHTALYWYRQSLGQGPEFLIYFQGTGAADDSGLPNDRFFAVRPEGSVSTLKIQRTERGDSAVYLCASSLTAGVEETQYFGPGTRLLVL.